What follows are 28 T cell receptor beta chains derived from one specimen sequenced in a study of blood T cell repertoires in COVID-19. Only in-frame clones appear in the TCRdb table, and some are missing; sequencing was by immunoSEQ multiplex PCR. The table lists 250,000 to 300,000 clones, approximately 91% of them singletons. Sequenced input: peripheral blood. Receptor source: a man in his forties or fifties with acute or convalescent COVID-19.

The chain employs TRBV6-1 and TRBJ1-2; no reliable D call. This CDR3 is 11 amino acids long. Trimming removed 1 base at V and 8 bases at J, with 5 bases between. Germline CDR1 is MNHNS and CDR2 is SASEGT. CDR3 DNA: TGTGCCAGCAGTGAAGACGGGGGCTACACCTTC. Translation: CASSEDGGYTF.

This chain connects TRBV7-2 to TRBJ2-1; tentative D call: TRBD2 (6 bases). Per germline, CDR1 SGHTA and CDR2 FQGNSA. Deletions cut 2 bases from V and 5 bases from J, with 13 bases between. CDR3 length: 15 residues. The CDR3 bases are TGTGCCAGCAGCTTATTCGGCTGGACTAACAATGAGCAGTTCTTC. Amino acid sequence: CASSLFGWTNNEQFF.

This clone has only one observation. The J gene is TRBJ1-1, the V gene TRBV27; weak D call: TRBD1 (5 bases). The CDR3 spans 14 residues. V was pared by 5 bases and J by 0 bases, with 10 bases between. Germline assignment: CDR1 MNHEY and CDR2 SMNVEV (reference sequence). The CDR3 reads CASSRGDLNTEAFF. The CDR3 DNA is TGTGCCAGCAGTCGCGGGGACTTGAACACTGAAGCTTTCTTT.

The CDR3 spells CASSERVVGRSQPQHF. CDR3 sequence (DNA): TGTGCCAGCAGTGAAAGGGTTGTAGGGAGGAGTCAGCCCCAGCATTTT. The chain is built from TRBV6-1 and TRBJ1-5; no clear D. Germline V lookup: CDR1 MNHNS, CDR2 SASEGT. CDR3 length: 16 residues. V lost 2 bases to trimming and J lost 6 bases, with 17 bases between them.

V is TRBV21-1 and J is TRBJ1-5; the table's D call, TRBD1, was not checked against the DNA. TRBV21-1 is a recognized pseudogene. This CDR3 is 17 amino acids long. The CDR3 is CARRGGLLFGSNQPQHF. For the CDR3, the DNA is TGTGCCAGGAGAGGGGGCCTGTTGTTCGGAAGCAATCAGCCCCAGCATTTT.

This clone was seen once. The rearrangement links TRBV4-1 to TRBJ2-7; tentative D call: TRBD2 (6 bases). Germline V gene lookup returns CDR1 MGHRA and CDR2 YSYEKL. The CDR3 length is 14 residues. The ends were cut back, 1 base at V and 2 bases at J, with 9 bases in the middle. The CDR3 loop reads CASSQVAAAYEQYF. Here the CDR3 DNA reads TGCGCCAGCAGCCAAGTAGCGGCAGCCTACGAGCAGTACTTC.

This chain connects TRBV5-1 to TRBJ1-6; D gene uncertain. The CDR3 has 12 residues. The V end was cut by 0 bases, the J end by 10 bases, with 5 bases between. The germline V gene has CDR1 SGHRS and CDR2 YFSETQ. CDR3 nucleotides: TGCGCCAGCAGCTTGGGAGAGTCACCCCTCCACTTT. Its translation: CASSLGESPLHF. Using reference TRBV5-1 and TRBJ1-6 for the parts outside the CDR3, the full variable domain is KAGVTQTPRYLIKTRGQQVTLSCSPISGHRSVSWYQQTPGQGLQFLFEYFSETQRNKGNFPGRFSGRQFSNSRSEMNVSTLELGDSALYLCASSLGESPLHFGNGTRLTVT.

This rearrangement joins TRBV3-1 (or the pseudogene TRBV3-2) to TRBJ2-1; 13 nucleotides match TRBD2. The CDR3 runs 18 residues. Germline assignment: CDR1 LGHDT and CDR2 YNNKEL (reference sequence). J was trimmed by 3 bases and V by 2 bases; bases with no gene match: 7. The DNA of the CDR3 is TGTGCCAGCAGCCAAAGGGGACTAGCGGGGATGTTCTACAATGAGCAGTTCTTC. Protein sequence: CASSQRGLAGMFYNEQFF.

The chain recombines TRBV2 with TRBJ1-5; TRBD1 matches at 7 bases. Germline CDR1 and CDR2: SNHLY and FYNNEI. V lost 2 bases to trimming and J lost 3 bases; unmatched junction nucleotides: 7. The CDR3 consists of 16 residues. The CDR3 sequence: CASSESGGAVNQPQHF. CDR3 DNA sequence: TGTGCCAGCAGTGAATCAGGGGGAGCAGTCAATCAGCCCCAGCATTTT.

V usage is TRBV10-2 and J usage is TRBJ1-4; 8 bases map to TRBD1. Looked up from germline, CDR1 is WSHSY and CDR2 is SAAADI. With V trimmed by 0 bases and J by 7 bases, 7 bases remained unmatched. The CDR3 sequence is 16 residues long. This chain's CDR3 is CASSESRTGWGEKLFF. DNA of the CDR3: TGCGCCAGCAGTGAGTCGAGGACAGGGTGGGGTGAAAAACTGTTTTTT.

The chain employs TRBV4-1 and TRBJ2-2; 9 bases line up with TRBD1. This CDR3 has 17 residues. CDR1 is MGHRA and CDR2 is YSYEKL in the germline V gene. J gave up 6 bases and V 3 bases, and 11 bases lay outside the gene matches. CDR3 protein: CASSQTRTGVPAGELFF. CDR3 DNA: TGCGCCAGCAGCCAGACCCGGACAGGGGTTCCGGCCGGGGAGCTGTTTTTT.

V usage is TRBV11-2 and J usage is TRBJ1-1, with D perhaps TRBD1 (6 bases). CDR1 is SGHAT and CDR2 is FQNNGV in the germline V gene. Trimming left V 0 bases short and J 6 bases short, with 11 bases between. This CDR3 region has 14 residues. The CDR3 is CASSLETGTAEAFF. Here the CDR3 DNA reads TGTGCCAGCAGCTTAGAAACAGGGACCGCTGAAGCTTTCTTT.

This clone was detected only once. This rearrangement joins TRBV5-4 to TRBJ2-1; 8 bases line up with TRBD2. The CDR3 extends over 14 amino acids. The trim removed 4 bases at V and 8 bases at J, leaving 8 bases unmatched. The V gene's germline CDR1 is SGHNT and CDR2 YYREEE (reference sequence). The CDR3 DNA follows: TGTGCCAGCAGCCCCGGGACTAGTAAAGATGAGCAGTTCTTC. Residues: CASSPGTSKDEQFF. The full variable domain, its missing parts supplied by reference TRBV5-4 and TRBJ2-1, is ETGVTQSPTHLIKTRGQQVTLRCSSQSGHNTVSWYQQALGQGPQFIFQYYREEENGRGNFPPRFSGLQFPNYSSELNVNALELDDSALYLCASSPGTSKDEQFFGPGTRLTVL.

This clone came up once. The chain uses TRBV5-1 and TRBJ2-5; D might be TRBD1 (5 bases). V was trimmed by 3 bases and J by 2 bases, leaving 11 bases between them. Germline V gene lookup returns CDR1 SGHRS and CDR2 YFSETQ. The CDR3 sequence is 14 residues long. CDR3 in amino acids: CASSSSRAQETQYF. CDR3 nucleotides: TGCGCCAGCAGCTCCTCCAGGGCTCAAGAGACCCAGTACTTC.

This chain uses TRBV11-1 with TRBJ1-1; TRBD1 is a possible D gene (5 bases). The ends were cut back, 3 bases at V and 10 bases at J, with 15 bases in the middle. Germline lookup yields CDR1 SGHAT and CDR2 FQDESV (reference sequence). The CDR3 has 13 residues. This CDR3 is CASSFQIGAGAFF. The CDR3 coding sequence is TGTGCCAGCAGCTTTCAAATAGGGGCTGGAGCTTTCTTT.

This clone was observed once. The DNA for the CDR3 is TGCGCCAGCAGCCCGTGGCCGTACAGGGGCGGAACCCTGAACACTGAAGCTTTCTTT. This codes for CASSPWPYRGGTLNTEAFF. The chain carries TRBV5-1 and TRBJ1-1; 7 bases agree with TRBD1. Germline CDR1 SGHRS, CDR2 YFSETQ. V was pared by 4 bases and J by 0 bases, with 18 bases of the junction left unmatched. The length of the CDR3 is 19 residues.

The CDR3 region is CASSLDGLAGGREQFF. Here the CDR3 DNA reads TGTGCCAGCAGCTTAGATGGACTAGCGGGGGGGCGCGAGCAGTTCTTC. The V and J genes are TRBV7-2 and TRBJ2-1, with 15 bases that match TRBD2. With V trimmed by 1 base and J by 10 bases, 5 bases remained unmatched. The CDR3 sequence is 16 residues long. Per the germline V gene, CDR1 is SGHTA and CDR2 is FQGNSA. The complete variable domain, with remaining parts taken from reference TRBV7-2 and TRBJ2-1, reads GAGVSQSPSNKVTEKGKDVELRCDPISGHTALYWYRQSLGQGLEFLIYFQGNSAPDKSGLPSDRFSAERTGGSVSTLTIQRTQQEDSAVYLCASSLDGLAGGREQFFGPGTRLTVL.

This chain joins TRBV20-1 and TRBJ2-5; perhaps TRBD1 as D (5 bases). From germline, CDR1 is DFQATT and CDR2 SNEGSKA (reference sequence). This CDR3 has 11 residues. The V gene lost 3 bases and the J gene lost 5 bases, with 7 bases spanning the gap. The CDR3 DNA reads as TGCAGTGCTAGTAAGGGGGAGACCCAGTACTTC. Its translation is CSASKGETQYF.

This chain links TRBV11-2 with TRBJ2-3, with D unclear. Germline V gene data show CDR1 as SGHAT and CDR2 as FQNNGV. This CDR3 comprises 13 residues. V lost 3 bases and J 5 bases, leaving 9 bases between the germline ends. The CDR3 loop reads CASSFMRRDTQYF. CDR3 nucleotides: TGTGCCAGCAGCTTCATGCGAAGAGATACGCAGTATTTT.

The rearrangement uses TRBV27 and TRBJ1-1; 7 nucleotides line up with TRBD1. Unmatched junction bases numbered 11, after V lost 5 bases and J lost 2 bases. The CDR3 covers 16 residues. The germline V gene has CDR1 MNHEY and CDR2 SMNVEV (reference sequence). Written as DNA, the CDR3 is TGTGCCAGCAGTCCCGCGGGACAGACGCTCAACACTGAAGCTTTCTTT. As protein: CASSPAGQTLNTEAFF.

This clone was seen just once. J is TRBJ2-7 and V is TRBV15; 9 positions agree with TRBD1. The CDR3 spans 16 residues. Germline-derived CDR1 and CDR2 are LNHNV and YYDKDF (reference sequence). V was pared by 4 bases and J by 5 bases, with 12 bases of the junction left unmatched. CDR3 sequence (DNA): TGTGCCACCAGCACTGGGACCGGGACAGGGTCCCACGAGCAGTACTTC. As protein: CATSTGTGTGSHEQYF.

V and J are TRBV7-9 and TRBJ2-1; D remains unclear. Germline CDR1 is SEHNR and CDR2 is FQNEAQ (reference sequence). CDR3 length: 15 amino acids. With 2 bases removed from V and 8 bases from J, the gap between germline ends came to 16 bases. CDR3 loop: CASSLIPASVDEQFF. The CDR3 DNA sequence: TGTGCCAGCAGCTTAATCCCAGCGTCGGTCGATGAGCAGTTCTTC.

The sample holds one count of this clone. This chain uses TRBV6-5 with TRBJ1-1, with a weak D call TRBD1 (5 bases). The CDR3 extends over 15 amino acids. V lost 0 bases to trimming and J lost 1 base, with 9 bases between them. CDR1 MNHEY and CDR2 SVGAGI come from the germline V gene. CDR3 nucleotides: TGTGCCAGCAGTTACTCGGCAGGGCCGAACACTGAAGCTTTCTTT. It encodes CASSYSAGPNTEAFF.

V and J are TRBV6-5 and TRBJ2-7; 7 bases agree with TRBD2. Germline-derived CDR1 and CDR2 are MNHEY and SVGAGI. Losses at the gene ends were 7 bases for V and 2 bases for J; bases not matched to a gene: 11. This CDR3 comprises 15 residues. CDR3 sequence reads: CASTVGGSRAYEQYF. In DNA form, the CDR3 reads TGTGCCAGCACGGTGGGGGGGTCACGAGCCTACGAGCAGTACTTC.

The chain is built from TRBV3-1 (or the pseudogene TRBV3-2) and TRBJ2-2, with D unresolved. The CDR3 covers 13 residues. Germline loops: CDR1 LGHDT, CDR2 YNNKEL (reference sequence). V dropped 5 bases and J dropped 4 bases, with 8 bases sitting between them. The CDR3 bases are TGTGCCAGCAGCTCATCGGGCACCGGGGAGCTGTTTTTT. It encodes CASSSSGTGELFF.

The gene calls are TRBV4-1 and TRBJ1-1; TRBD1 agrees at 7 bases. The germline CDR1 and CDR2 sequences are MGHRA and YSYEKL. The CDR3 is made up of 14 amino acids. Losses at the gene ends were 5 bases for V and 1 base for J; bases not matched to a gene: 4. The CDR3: CASSDRAQNTEAFF. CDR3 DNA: TGCGCCAGCAGCGACAGGGCCCAGAACACTGAAGCTTTCTTT.

DNA for the CDR3: TGTGCCACCAGTGATACCGGGACTAGCCCCACAGATACGCAGTATTTT. It codes for CATSDTGTSPTDTQYF. The chain recombines TRBV24-1 with TRBJ2-3, with TRBD2 matching 9 bases. The CDR3 is 16 residues long. CDR1 KGHDR and CDR2 SFDVKD come from the germline V gene. The V segment lost 3 bases and the J segment 2 bases; nucleotides outside the gene matches: 5.

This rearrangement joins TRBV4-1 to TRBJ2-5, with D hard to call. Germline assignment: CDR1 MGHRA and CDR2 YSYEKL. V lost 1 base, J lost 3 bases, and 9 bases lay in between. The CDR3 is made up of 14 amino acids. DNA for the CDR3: TGCGCCAGCAGCCAAGTTTCCGAGAAAGAGACCCAGTACTTC. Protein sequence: CASSQVSEKETQYF.